This T cell receptor (beta chain) was sequenced for a study of chemoradiotherapy in HPV16-positive cancers. Study-level findings and limits: During treatment, candidate HPV-specific clones and E7-related motifs expanded in tumor.

A word on this clone: Antigen unknown.

CDR3 length: 18 residues. Germline V gene lookup returns CDR1 SGHDN and CDR2 FVKESK. V was pared by 4 bases and J by 7 bases, with 16 bases of the junction left unmatched. The assay was immunoSEQ multiplex PCR, and TCRdb's table has in-frame clones only and misses some. The profile shows some 10,000 clones, just over 90% of them singletons. The receptor was isolated from a human donor with HPV-associated anogenital cancer. This chain links TRBV14 with TRBJ2-5; 12 positions match TRBD2. The sequenced sample was blood, obtained from a patient who underwent chemoradiotherapy. CDR3 sequence reads: CASSRELAGGPFGGTQYF. CDR3 sequence (DNA): TGTGCCAGCAGCCGGGAACTAGCGGGGGGCCCCTTCGGCGGGACCCAGTACTTC.